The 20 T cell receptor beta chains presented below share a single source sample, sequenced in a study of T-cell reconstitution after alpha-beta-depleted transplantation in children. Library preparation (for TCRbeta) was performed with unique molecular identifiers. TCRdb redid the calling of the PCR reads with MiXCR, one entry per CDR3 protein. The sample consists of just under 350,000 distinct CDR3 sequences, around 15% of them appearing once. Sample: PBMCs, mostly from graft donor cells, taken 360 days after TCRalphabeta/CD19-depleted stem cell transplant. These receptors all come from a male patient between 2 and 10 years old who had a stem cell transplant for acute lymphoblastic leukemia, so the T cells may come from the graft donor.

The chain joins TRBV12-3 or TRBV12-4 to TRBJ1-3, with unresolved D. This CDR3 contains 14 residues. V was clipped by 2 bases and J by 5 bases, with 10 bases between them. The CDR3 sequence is CASSLKRPRNTIYF. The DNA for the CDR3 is TGTGCCAGCAGTTTAAAGCGTCCGAGAAACACCATATATTTT.

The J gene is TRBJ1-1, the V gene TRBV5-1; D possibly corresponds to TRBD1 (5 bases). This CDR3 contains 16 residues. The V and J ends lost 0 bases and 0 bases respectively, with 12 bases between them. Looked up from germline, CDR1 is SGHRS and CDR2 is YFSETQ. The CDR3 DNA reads TGCGCCAGCAGCTTGGGAGGGGCGAATATGAACACTGAAGCTTTCTTT. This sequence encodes CASSLGGANMNTEAFF.

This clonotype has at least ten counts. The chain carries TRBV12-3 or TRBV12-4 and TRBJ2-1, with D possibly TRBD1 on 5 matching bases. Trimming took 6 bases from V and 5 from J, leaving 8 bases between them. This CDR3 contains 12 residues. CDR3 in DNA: TGTGCCAGCAGACCGACAGACAATGAGCAGTTCTTC. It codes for CASRPTDNEQFF.

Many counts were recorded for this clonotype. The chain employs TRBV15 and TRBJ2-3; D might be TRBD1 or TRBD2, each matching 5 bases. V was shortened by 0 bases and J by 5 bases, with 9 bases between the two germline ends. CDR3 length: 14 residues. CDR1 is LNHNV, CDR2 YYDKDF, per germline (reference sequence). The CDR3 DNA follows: TGTGCCACCAGCAGAGATCTTGGGGGAGATACGCAGTATTTT. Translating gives CATSRDLGGDTQYF.

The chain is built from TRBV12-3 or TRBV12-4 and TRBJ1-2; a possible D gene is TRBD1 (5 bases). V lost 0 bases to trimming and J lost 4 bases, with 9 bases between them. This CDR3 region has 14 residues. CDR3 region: CASSLALGGYGYTF. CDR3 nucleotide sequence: TGTGCCAGCAGTTTAGCGTTGGGGGGCTATGGCTACACCTTC.

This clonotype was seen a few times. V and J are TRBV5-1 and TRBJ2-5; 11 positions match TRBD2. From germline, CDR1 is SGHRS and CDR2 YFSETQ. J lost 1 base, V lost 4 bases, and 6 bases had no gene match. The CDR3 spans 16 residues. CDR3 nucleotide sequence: TGCGCCAGCAGCCCTGGGACTAGCGGAGCCCAAGAGACCCAGTACTTC. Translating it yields CASSPGTSGAQETQYF.

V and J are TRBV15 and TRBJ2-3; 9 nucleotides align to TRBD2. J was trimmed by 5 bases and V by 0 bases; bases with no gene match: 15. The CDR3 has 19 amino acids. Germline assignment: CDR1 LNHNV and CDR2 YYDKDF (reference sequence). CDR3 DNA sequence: TGTGCCACCAGCAGAGATCAATTCGGTGCGGGAGGGCGGGTAGATACGCAGTATTTT. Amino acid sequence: CATSRDQFGAGGRVDTQYF.

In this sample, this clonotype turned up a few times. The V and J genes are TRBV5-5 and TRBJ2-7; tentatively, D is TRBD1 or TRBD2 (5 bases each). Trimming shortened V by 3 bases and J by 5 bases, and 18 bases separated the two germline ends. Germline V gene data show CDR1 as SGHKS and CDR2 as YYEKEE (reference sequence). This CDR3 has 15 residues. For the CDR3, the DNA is TGTGCCAGCAGCTCGCTCGACTACCTGGGGGACGAGCAGTACTTC. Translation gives CASSSLDYLGDEQYF.

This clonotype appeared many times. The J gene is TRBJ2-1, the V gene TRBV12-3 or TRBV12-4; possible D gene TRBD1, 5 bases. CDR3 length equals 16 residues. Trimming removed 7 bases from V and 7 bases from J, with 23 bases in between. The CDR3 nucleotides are TGTGCCAGCAACATAGGGGTCCGGTCGGCGTGGAATGAGCAGTTCTTC. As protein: CASNIGVRSAWNEQFF.

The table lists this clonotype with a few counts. The CDR3: CASSQGALAGGKSSYNEQFF. The CDR3 DNA is TGTGCCAGCAGCCAAGGGGCGCTAGCGGGAGGAAAGAGCTCCTACAATGAGCAGTTCTTC. The V gene is TRBV3-1, the J gene TRBJ2-1; 11 positions agree with TRBD2. The J segment lost 0 bases and the V segment lost 1 base, leaving 11 bases of the junction unmatched. The germline V gene has CDR1 LGHDT and CDR2 YNNKEL (reference sequence). The CDR3 spans 20 residues.

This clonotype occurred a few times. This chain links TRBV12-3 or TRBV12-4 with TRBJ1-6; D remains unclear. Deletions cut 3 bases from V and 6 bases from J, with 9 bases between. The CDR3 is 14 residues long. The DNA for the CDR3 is TGTGCCAGCAGTTTGGCGGGGAGTAATTCACCCCTCCACTTT. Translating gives CASSLAGSNSPLHF.

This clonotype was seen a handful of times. For the CDR3, the DNA is TGTGCCAGCAGCCCGACAGGGGACCTCTACGGGATCGGGGAGCTGTTTTTT. Its protein is CASSPTGDLYGIGELFF. The chain recombines TRBV6-2 or TRBV6-3 with TRBJ2-2, with 8 bases aligning to TRBD1. Germline V gives CDR1 MNHEY, CDR2 SVGEGT. V dropped 6 bases and J dropped 7; count of bases not matched to a gene: 16. The CDR3 is made up of 17 amino acids.

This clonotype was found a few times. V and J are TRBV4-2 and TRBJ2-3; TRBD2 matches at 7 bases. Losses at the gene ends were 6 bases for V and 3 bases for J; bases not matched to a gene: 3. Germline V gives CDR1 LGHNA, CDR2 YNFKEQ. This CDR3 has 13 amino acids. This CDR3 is CASRLAPTDTQYF. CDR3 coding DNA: TGTGCCAGCAGACTAGCGCCAACAGATACGCAGTATTTT.

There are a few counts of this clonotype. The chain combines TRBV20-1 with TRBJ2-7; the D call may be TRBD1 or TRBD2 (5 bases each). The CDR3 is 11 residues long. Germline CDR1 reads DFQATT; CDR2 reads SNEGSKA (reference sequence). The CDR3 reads CRPGGPYEQYF. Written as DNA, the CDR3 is TGCAGGCCTGGGGGTCCGTACGAGCAGTACTTC.

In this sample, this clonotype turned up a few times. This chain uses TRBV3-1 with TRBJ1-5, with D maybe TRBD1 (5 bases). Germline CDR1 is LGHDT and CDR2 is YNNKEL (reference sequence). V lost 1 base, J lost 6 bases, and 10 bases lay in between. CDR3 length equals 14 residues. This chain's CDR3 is CASSQASGSQPQHF. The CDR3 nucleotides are TGTGCCAGCAGCCAAGCGTCAGGGTCTCAGCCCCAGCATTTT.

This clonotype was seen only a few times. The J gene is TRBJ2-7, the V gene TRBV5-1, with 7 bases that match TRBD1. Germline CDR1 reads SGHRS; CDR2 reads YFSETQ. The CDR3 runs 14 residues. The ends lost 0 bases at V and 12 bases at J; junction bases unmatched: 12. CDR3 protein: CASSLATTGSYLYF. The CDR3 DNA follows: TGCGCCAGCAGCTTGGCCACGACAGGGTCCTACTTGTACTTC.

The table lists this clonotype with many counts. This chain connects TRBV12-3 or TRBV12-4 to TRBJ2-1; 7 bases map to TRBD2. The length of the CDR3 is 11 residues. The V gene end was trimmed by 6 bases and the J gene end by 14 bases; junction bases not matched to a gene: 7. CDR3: CASSRGLVEFF. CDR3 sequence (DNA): TGTGCCAGCAGCCGCGGACTAGTGGAGTTCTTC.

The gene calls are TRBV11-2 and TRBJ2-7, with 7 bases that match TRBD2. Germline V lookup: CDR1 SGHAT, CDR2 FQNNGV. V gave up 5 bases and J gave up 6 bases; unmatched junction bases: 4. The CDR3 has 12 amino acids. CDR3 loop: CASSHPGGEQYF. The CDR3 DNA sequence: TGTGCCAGCAGCCACCCGGGGGGCGAGCAGTACTTC.

CDR3: CSVPRQEGHEQYF. CDR3 coding DNA: TGCAGCGTGCCCCGACAGGAAGGCCACGAGCAGTACTTC. This chain links TRBV29-1 with TRBJ2-7, with a tentative D call TRBD1 (6 bases). The V gene lost 6 bases and the J gene lost 5 bases, with 17 bases spanning the gap. Germline assignment: CDR1 SQVTM and CDR2 ANQGSEA. CDR3 size: 13 residues.

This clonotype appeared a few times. DNA of the CDR3: TGTGCCACCAGCGTACTAGCGCAAACCTACGAGCAGTACTTC. Translating it yields CATSVLAQTYEQYF. This sequence joins TRBV15 and TRBJ2-7; TRBD2 matches 7 bases. This CDR3 spans 14 amino acids. Germline trimming cut 5 bases from V and 2 bases from J; bases unmatched to any gene: 6. Germline V gives CDR1 LNHNV, CDR2 YYDKDF (reference sequence).